This T cell receptor (beta chain) was captured in a study of cytomegalovirus exposure and HLA in healthy donors. V lost 3 bases and J lost 0; bases outside the gene matches: 4. Germline V lookup: CDR1 MDHEN, CDR2 SYDVKM. The CDR3 is 16 residues long. The study ran its PCR with 60 Vbeta and 13 Jbeta primers. Clones were read by immunoSEQ multiplex PCR, and TCRdb kept only the in-frame ones, dropping some. This sample yields 87,000 or so clones, of which 7.6% are seen a single time; roughly 2% belongs to the top ten. The rearrangement uses TRBV28 and TRBJ2-2; 7 bases align to TRBD1. The source is a man aged 50-60 years in good health and CMV-seronegative. The sample was PBMCs. The CDR3 sequence is CASSLYRGANTGELFF. The CDR3 region has the DNA TGTGCCAGCAGTTTGTACAGGGGCGCGAACACCGGGGAGCTGTTTTTT.